The source of this TCR beta chain is a study of cytomegalovirus exposure and HLA in healthy donors. This clone was recorded only once. Primers: 60 Vbeta forward and 13 Jbeta reverse. Only in-frame clones appear in the TCRdb table, and some are missing; sequencing was by immunoSEQ multiplex PCR. The data hold some 140,000 clones, with 70% to 75% observed a single time. The CDR3 totals 14 residues. Germline loops: CDR1 SGHDT, CDR2 YYEEEE. Trimming cost V 5 bases and J 3 bases; bases outside gene matches: 6. Sequencing was performed on PBMCs. The chain combines TRBV5-6 with TRBJ2-5, with 8 bases lining up with TRBD1. The origin of this receptor is a woman in her thirties or forties in good health and CMV-seronegative. The CDR3 bases are TGTGCCAGCAGTTACTGGGACAGGAAAGAGACCCAGTACTTC. Translated: CASSYWDRKETQYF. Based on the CDR3 plus reference TRBV5-6 and TRBJ2-5, the full variable domain is DAGVTQSPTHLIKTRGQQVTLRCSPKSGHDTVSWYQQALGQGPQFIFQYYEEEERQRGNFPDRFSGHQFPNYSSELNVNALLLGDSALYLCASSYWDRKETQYFGPGTRLLVL.